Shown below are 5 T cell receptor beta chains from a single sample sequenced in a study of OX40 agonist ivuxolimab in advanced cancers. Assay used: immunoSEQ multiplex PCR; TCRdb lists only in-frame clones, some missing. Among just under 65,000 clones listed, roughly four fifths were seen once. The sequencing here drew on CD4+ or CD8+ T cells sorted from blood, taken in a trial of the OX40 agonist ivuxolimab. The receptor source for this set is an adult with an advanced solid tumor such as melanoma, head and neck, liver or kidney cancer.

The CDR3 protein is CASTGGQGGNTIYF. CDR3 nucleotides: TGTGCCAGCACCGGGGGACAGGGCGGAAACACCATATATTTT. V gene TRBV11-3 combines with J gene TRBJ1-3, with TRBD1 matching over 9 bases. Per germline, CDR1 SGHNT and CDR2 YENEEA. The CDR3 is made up of 14 amino acids. Trimming removed 7 bases from V and 4 bases from J; junction bases left unmatched: 5.

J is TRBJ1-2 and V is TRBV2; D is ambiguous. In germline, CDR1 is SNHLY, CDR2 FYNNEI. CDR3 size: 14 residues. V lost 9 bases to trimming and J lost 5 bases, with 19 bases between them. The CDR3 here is CARGRTAGFYGYTF. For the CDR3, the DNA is TGTGCCAGGGGTAGAACAGCGGGTTTTTATGGCTACACCTTC.

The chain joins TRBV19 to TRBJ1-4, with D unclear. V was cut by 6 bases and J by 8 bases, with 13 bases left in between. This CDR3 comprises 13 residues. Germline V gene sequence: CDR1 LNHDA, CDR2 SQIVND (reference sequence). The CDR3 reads CASRGRGSEKLFF. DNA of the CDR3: TGTGCCAGTAGAGGTCGCGGGTCCGAAAAACTGTTTTTT.

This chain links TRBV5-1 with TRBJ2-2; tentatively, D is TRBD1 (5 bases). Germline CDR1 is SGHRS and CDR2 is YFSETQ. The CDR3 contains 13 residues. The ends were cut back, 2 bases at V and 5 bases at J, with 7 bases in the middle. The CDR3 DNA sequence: TGCGCCAGCAGCTTCGCAGGGACCGGGGAGCTGTTTTTT. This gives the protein CASSFAGTGELFF.

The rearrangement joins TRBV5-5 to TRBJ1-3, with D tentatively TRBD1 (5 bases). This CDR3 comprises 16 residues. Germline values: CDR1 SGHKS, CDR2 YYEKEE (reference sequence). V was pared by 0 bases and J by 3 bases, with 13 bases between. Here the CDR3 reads CASSLAGLLGGNTIYF. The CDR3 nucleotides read TGTGCCAGCAGCTTGGCGGGACTTCTGGGTGGAAACACCATATATTTT.